This T cell receptor (beta chain) stems from a study of shared clonotypes between healthy human individuals. Turning to this clone: Antigen unknown.

General study findings and limits: The study found about 5% of naive CD4 clonotypes shared across four donors. Sorted-subset sequencing was shown by rarefaction to be incomplete despite large depth.

Generated by immunoSEQ multiplex PCR, the TCRdb table keeps only in-frame clones and is missing some. This sample has more than 2,000,000 clones, with roughly 93% found just once. Participating donors were healthy, HIV-negative adults free of recent acute infections or vaccinations. The CDR3 is 15 amino acids. Germline V gene lookup returns CDR1 LNHNV and CDR2 YYDKDF (reference sequence). V was clipped by 1 base and J by 4 bases, with 10 bases between them. This TCR derives from a man younger than 30 in good health. Some clones in this sample may be carry-over from other donors' samples. The genes are TRBV15 and TRBJ1-4, with D unclear. The sequenced sample was naive CD4+ T cells from PBMCs. Subset described: CD45RA+ positively selected. For the CDR3, the DNA is TGTGCCACCAGCAGAGTTCCTCGGGGTAATGAAAAACTGTTTTTT. Residues: CATSRVPRGNEKLFF.